The rows below give T cell receptor beta chains drawn from one sample of a study of blood T cell repertoires in COVID-19. The assay was immunoSEQ multiplex PCR, and TCRdb's table has in-frame clones only and misses some. This sample carries more than 70,000 clones, 80% to 95% of them seen once, and the ten largest clones take around 4%. Sequencing was done on a sample of peripheral blood. These receptors were obtained from a woman aged 45-59 years in a cohort sampled during active COVID-19. The CDR3 runs from the conserved cysteine through the conserved F or W. Each record gives: clone size, D gene, V gene, J gene, CDR3 DNA, CDR3 protein. A D gene is named only where the DNA matches it firmly. Not every row has a clone size; where given, it reads once, few, many or a size class.

size: .; D: .; V: TRBV6-5; J: TRBJ1-3; DNA: TGTGCCAGCAGTTCGTCCAGCTCTGGAAACACCATATATTTT; CDR3: CASSSSSSGNTIYF
size: once; D: .; V: TRBV7-8; J: TRBJ2-3; DNA: TGTGCCAGCAGCGGGACAAACAGGGCAGATACGCAGTATTTT; CDR3: CASSGTNRADTQYF
size: .; D: .; V: TRBV3-1/TRBV3-2; J: TRBJ1-3; DNA: TGTGCCAGCAGCTCTACAGGTTTCGGAAACACCATATATTTT; CDR3: CASSSTGFGNTIYF
size: .; D: .; V: TRBV24-1; J: TRBJ2-2; DNA: TGTGCCACCAGTGCACTGACAGGACGATGGAACACCGGGGAGCTGTTTTTT; CDR3: CATSALTGRWNTGELFF
size: .; D: TRBD2; V: TRBV14; J: TRBJ2-7; DNA: TGTGCCAGCAGCCAAGTTGGTAGCGGGAGAAGAGGGGGGCAGTACTTC; CDR3: CASSQVGSGRRGGQYF
size: once; D: TRBD2; V: TRBV19; J: TRBJ2-1; DNA: TGTGCCAGTAGTATAGATCCCCCGGGACTAGCGGCTGACAATGAGCAGTTCTTC; CDR3: CASSIDPPGLAADNEQFF
size: once; D: TRBD1; V: TRBV6-2/TRBV6-3; J: TRBJ1-1; DNA: TGTGCCAGCAGTTACTTTCTGGCCAGGGGGATGAACACTGAAGCTTTCTTT; CDR3: CASSYFLARGMNTEAFF
size: .; D: .; V: TRBV9; J: TRBJ2-2; DNA: TGTGCCAGCAGCGCAAAACACAGGAACACCGGGGAGCTGTTTTTT; CDR3: CASSAKHRNTGELFF
size: .; D: TRBD1; V: TRBV11-2; J: TRBJ2-2; DNA: TGTGCCAGCAGCTTAGCCCATCGGACAGGGCTAATCGGGGAGCTGTTTTTT; CDR3: CASSLAHRTGLIGELFF
size: .; D: .; V: TRBV7-8; J: TRBJ1-5; DNA: TGTGCCAGCAGCTTAGAGGGGTCCAGGGGCCAGCCCCAGCATTTT; CDR3: CASSLEGSRGQPQHF
size: once; D: TRBD1; V: TRBV7-9; J: TRBJ2-5; DNA: TGTGCCTCTCGGGGGACAGGGTACCAAGAGACCCAGTACTTC; CDR3: CASRGTGYQETQYF
size: .; D: TRBD1; V: TRBV28; J: TRBJ1-2; DNA: TGTGCCAGCAGTATCGGACAGGGCTATGGCTACACCTTC; CDR3: CASSIGQGYGYTF
size: .; D: .; V: TRBV7-8; J: TRBJ2-2; DNA: TGTGCCAGCAGCGTTACCGGGAGTACCACCGGGGAGCTGTTTTTT; CDR3: CASSVTGSTTGELFF
size: .; D: .; V: TRBV5-4; J: TRBJ1-5; DNA: TGTGCCAGCAGCTTGGAAGGGACAAGGATACAACAGCCCCAGCATTTT; CDR3: CASSLEGTRIQQPQHF
size: .; D: .; V: TRBV3-1/TRBV3-2; J: TRBJ2-1; DNA: TGTGCCAGCAGCCAAGTCGGCGGGGATTACAATGAGCAGTTCTTC; CDR3: CASSQVGGDYNEQFF
size: once; D: .; V: TRBV9; J: TRBJ2-7; DNA: TGTGCCAGCAGCTTCGGGACAACGATCCACGAGCAGTACTTC; CDR3: CASSFGTTIHEQYF
size: .; D: .; V: TRBV28; J: TRBJ1-5; DNA: TGTGCCAGCAGTTTAACAACAGGAGGCAATCAGCCCCAGCATTTT; CDR3: CASSLTTGGNQPQHF
size: .; D: .; V: TRBV3-1/TRBV3-2; J: TRBJ1-1; DNA: TGTGCCAGCAGCCAAGACTATGGGGTCAAGAGGGAATCGAACACTGAAGCTTTCTTT; CDR3: CASSQDYGVKRESNTEAFF
size: .; D: TRBD1; V: TRBV30; J: TRBJ1-6; DNA: TGTGCCTGGAGACCCCAGGGGGCAATTTCACCCCTCCACTTT; CDR3: CAWRPQGAISPLHF
size: .; D: TRBD1; V: TRBV12-3/TRBV12-4; J: TRBJ1-6; DNA: TGTGCCAGCAGTCCTGGACAGGGGGCACCCCTCCACTTT; CDR3: CASSPGQGAPLHF
size: .; D: TRBD2; V: TRBV2; J: TRBJ2-1; DNA: TGTGCCAGCGGCCTGAAGCTAGCGGGAGGGAATGAGCAGTTCTTC; CDR3: CASGLKLAGGNEQFF
size: .; D: TRBD2; V: TRBV2; J: TRBJ2-3; DNA: TGTGCCAGCCTGGGGACTAGCGGGGGGGCTAGTTGGACAGATACGCAGTATTTT; CDR3: CASLGTSGGASWTDTQYF
size: .; D: TRBD1; V: TRBV3-1/TRBV3-2; J: TRBJ1-1; DNA: TGTGCCAGCAGCCGACAGGGGGCCCACACTGAAGCTTTCTTT; CDR3: CASSRQGAHTEAFF
size: .; D: .; V: TRBV2; J: TRBJ1-2; DNA: TGTGCCAGCACCGACAGCTATGGCTACACCTTC; CDR3: CASTDSYGYTF
size: .; D: .; V: TRBV6-5; J: TRBJ2-1; DNA: TGTGCCAGCAGTTGGCGGGGCGTTGCGGGGTACAATGAGCAGTTCTTC; CDR3: CASSWRGVAGYNEQFF
size: .; D: TRBD2; V: TRBV24-1; J: TRBJ2-1; DNA: TGTGCCACCAGTGAACCCATAGCGGGCTCCTACAATGAGCAGTTCTTC; CDR3: CATSEPIAGSYNEQFF
size: .; D: .; V: TRBV28; J: TRBJ1-3; DNA: TGTGCCAGCAGCCCCACTGCTGGAAACACCATATATTTT; CDR3: CASSPTAGNTIYF
size: .; D: TRBD1; V: TRBV5-1; J: TRBJ1-1; DNA: TGCGCCAGCAGCTTACAGGGGGTAAACACTGAAGCTTTCTTT; CDR3: CASSLQGVNTEAFF
size: .; D: .; V: TRBV27; J: TRBJ2-2; DNA: TGTGCCAGCAGTTGGGGGGACTTTTTGACCGGGGAGCTGTTTTTT; CDR3: CASSWGDFLTGELFF
size: .; D: TRBD1; V: TRBV19; J: TRBJ1-1; DNA: TGTGCCAGTAGGGAACAGGGGGTACGTGGGAGGAACACTGAAGCTTTCTTT; CDR3: CASREQGVRGRNTEAFF
size: .; D: TRBD2; V: TRBV9; J: TRBJ2-1; DNA: TGTGCCAGCAGCGTAGGGACTAGCTCCTACAATGAGCAGTTCTTC; CDR3: CASSVGTSSYNEQFF
size: .; D: TRBD1; V: TRBV30; J: TRBJ2-1; DNA: TGTGCCTGGAGCAGAGGACAGGGGACTTACAATGAGCAGTTCTTC; CDR3: CAWSRGQGTYNEQFF
size: .; D: .; V: TRBV21-1; J: TRBJ2-2; DNA: TGTGCCAGCAGCCCCTGCGGGGGGGCCGACACCGGGGAGCTGTTTTTT; CDR3: CASSPCGGADTGELFF
size: .; D: .; V: TRBV12-3/TRBV12-4; J: TRBJ2-2; DNA: TGTGCCAGCAGTTTACTCGCCGGGGAGCTGTTTTTT; CDR3: CASSLLAGELFF
size: .; D: .; V: TRBV5-1; J: TRBJ1-2; DNA: TGCGCCAGCAGCTTGGCAGGGGACAACTATGGCTACACCTTC; CDR3: CASSLAGDNYGYTF
size: .; D: TRBD1; V: TRBV28; J: TRBJ2-7; DNA: TGTGCTTCCGCGGGCGGGGGACAGGGGTTCGACGAGCAGTACTTC; CDR3: CASAGGGQGFDEQYF